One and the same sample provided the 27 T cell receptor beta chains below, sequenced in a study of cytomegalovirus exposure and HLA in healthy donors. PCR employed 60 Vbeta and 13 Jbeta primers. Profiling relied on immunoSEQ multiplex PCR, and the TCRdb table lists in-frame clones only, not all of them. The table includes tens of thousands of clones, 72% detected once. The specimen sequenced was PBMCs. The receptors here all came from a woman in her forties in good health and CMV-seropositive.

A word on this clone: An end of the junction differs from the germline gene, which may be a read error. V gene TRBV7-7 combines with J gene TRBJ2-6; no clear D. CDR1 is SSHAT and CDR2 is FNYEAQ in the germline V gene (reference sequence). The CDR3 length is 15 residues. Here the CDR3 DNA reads TGTGCCAGCAGTTTAGACACCTCTGGGGCCAACGTCCTGACTTTC. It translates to CASSLDTSGANVLTF.

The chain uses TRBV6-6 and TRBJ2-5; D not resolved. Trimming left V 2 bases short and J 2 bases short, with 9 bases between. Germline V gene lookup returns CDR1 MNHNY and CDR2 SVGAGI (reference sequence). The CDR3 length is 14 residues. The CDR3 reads CASSYDGRQETQYF. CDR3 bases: TGTGCCAGCAGTTACGACGGCAGGCAAGAGACCCAGTACTTC.

CDR3 in amino acids: CASSRLASTDTQYF. DNA of the CDR3: TGTGCCAGCAGCCGACTAGCAAGCACAGATACGCAGTATTTT. This chain uses TRBV7-9 with TRBJ2-3; 7 bases line up with TRBD2. V lost 5 bases, J lost 0 bases, and 2 bases stayed unmatched. The CDR3 contains 14 residues. From germline, CDR1 is SEHNR and CDR2 FQNEAQ (reference sequence).

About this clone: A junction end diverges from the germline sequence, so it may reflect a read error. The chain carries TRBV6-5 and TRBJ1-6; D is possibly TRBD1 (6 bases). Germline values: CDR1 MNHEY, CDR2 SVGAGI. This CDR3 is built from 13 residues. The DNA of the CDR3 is TGTGCCAGCAGCTACTACAGGGATTCACCCCTCCACTTT. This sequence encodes CASSYYRDSPLHF.

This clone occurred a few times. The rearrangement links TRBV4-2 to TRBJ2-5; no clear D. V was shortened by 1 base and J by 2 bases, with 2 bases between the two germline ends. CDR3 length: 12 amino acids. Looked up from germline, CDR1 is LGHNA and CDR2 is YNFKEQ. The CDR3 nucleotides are TGTGCCAGCAGCCAAGCGCAAGAGACCCAGTACTTC. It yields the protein CASSQAQETQYF.

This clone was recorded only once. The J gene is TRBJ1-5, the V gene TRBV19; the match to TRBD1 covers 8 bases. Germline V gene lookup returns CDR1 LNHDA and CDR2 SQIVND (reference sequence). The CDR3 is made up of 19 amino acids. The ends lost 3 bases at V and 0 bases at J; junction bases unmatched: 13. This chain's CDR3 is CASSIPGRTGPSSNQPQHF. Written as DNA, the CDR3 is TGTGCCAGTAGTATTCCGGGTAGGACAGGGCCGAGTAGCAATCAGCCCCAGCATTTT.

The chain's CDR3 is CASLLEAGVYEQYF. CDR3 in DNA: TGTGCCAGCCTTTTAGAAGCGGGAGTCTACGAGCAGTACTTC. This sequence joins TRBV2 and TRBJ2-7; 8 bases are shared with TRBD2. Trimming cost V 8 bases and J 3 bases; bases outside gene matches: 9. The V gene's germline CDR1 is SNHLY and CDR2 FYNNEI. The CDR3 is 14 amino acids.

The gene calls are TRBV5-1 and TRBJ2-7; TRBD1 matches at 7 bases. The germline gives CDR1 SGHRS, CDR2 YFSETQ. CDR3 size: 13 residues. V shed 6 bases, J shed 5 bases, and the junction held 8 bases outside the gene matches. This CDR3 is CASTRQGNNEQYF. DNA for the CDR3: TGCGCCAGCACCCGACAGGGAAACAACGAGCAGTACTTC. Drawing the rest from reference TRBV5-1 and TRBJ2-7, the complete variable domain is KAGVTQTPRYLIKTRGQQVTLSCSPISGHRSVSWYQQTPGQGLQFLFEYFSETQRNKGNFPGRFSGRQFSNSRSEMNVSTLELGDSALYLCASTRQGNNEQYFGPGTRLTVT.

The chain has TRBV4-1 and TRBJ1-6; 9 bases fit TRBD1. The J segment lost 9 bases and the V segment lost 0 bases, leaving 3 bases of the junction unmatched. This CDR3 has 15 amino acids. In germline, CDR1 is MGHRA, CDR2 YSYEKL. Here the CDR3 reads CASSQEGTGISPLHF. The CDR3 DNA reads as TGCGCCAGCAGCCAAGAAGGGACAGGGATTTCACCCCTCCACTTT.

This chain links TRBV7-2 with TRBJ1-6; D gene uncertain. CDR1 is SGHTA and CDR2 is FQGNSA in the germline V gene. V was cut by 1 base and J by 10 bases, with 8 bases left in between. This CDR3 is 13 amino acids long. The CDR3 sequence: CASSLGVMSPLHF. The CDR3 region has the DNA TGTGCCAGCAGCTTAGGCGTGATGTCACCCCTCCACTTT.

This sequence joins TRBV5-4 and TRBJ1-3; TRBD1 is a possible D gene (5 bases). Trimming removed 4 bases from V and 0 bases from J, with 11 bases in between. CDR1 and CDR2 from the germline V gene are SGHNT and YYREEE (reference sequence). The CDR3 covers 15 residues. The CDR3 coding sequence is TGTGCCAGCAGCCACGGGGGGGACTCTGGAAACACCATATATTTT. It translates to CASSHGGDSGNTIYF.

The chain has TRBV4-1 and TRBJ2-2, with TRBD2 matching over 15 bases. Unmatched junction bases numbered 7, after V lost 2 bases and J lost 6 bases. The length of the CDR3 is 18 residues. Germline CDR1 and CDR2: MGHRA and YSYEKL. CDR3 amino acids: CASSQRGLAGGWAGELFF. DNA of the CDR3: TGCGCCAGCAGCCAAAGGGGACTAGCGGGGGGCTGGGCCGGGGAGCTGTTTTTT.

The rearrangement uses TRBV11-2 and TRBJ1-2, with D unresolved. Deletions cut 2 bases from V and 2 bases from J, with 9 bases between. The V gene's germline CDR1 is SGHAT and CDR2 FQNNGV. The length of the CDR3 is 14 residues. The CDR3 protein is CASSLSTGNYGYTF. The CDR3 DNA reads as TGTGCCAGCAGCTTAAGTACGGGAAACTATGGCTACACCTTC. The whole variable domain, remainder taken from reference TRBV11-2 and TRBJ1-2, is EAGVAQSPRYKIIEKRQSVAFWCNPISGHATLYWYQQILGQGPKLLIQFQNNGVVDDSQLPKDRFSAERLKGVDSTLKIQPAKLEDSAVYLCASSLSTGNYGYTFGSGTRLTVV.

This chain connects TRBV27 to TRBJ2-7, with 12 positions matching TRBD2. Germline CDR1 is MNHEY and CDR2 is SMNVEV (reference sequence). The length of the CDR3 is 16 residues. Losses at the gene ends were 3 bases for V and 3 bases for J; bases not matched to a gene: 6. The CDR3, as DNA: TGTGCCAGCAGTTTTACAGGACTAGCGGGGAACTACGAGCAGTACTTC. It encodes CASSFTGLAGNYEQYF.

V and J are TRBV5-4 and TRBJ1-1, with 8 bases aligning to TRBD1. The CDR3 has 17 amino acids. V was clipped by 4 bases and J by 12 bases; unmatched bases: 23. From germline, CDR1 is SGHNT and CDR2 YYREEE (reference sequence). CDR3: CASSTDLGQGRFAVSFF. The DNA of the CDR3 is TGTGCCAGCAGCACCGATCTCGGACAGGGACGTTTTGCGGTATCTTTCTTT.

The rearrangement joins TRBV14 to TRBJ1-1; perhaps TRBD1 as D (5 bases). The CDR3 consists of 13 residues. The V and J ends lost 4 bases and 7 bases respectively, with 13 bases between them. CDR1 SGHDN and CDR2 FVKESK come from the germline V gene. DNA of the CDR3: TGTGCCAGCAGCCGGATATTGCAGGGTGAAGCTTTCTTT. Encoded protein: CASSRILQGEAFF.

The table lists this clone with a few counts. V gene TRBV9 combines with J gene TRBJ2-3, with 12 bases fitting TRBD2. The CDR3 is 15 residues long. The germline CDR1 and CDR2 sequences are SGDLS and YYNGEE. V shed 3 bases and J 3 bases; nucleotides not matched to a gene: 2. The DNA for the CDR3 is TGTGCCAGCAGCGAGGGGACTAGCGGGACAGATACGCAGTATTTT. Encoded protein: CASSEGTSGTDTQYF.

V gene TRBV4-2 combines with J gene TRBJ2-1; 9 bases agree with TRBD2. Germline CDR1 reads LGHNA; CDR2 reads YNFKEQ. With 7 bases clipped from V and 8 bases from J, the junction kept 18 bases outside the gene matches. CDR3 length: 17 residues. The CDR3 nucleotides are TGTGCCAGCAAGCCGACGCAGGGGCGGGGGGGCTGGGATGAGCAGTTCTTC. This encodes CASKPTQGRGGWDEQFF.

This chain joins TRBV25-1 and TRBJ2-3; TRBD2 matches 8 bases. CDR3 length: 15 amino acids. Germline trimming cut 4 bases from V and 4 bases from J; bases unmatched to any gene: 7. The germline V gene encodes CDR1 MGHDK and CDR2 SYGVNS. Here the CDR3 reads CASSGGAGGPDTQYF. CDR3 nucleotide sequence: TGTGCCAGCAGTGGGGGGGCGGGGGGCCCAGATACGCAGTATTTT.

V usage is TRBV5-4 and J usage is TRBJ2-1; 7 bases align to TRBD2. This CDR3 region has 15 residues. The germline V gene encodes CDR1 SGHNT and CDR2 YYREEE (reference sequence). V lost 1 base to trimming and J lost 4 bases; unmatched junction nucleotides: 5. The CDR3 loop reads CASSLRSGDYNEQFF. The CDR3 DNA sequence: TGTGCCAGCAGCTTGAGAAGCGGGGATTACAATGAGCAGTTCTTC.

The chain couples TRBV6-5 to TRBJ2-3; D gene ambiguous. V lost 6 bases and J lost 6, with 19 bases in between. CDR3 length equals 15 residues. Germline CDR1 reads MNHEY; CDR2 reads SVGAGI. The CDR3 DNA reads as TGTGCCAGCAGCAGCGCCGCTAGAAAGTTCGATACGCAGTATTTT. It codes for CASSSAARKFDTQYF.

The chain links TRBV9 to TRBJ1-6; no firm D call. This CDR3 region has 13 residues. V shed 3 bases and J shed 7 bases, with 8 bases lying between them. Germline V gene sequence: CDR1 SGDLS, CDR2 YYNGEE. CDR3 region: CASSGTGNSPLHF. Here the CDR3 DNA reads TGTGCCAGCAGCGGGACGGGAAATTCACCCCTCCACTTT.

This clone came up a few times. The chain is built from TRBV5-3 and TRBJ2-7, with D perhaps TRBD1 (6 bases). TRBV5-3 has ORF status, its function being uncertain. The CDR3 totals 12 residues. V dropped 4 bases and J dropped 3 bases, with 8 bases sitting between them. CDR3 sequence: CARSGDNYEQYF. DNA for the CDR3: TGTGCCAGAAGCGGGGACAACTACGAGCAGTACTTC.

The CDR3 DNA is TGTGCCAGCAGTAAATCGTCCGGTCAGCCCCAGCATTTT. Translated: CASSKSSGQPQHF. The rearrangement joins TRBV2 to TRBJ1-5; D remains unclear. V shed 5 bases and J shed 6 bases, with 11 bases lying between them. CDR3 length: 13 amino acids. Germline CDR1 reads SNHLY; CDR2 reads FYNNEI. Together with reference TRBV2 and TRBJ1-5, the CDR3 gives the full variable domain: EPEVTQTPSHQVTQMGQEVILRCVPISNHLYFYWYRQILGQKVEFLVSFYNNEISEKSEIFDDQFSVERPDGSNFTLKIRSTKLEDSAMYFCASSKSSGQPQHFGDGTRLSIL.

CDR3 loop: CASLQGRNTEAFF. DNA of the CDR3: TGTGCCAGTCTACAGGGTCGGAACACTGAAGCTTTCTTT. The chain couples TRBV19 to TRBJ1-1; TRBD1 might be the D (6 bases). V lost 8 bases and J 1 base, leaving 11 bases between the germline ends. The CDR3 runs 13 residues. Per the germline V gene, CDR1 is LNHDA and CDR2 is SQIVND (reference sequence).

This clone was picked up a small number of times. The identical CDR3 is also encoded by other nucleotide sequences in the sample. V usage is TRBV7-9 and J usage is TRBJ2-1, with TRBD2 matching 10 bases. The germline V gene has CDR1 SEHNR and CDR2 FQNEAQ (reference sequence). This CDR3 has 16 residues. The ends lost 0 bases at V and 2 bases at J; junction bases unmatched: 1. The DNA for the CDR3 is TGTGCCAGCAGCTTAGCACTAGCGGGGACCTACAATGAGCAGTTCTTC. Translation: CASSLALAGTYNEQFF.

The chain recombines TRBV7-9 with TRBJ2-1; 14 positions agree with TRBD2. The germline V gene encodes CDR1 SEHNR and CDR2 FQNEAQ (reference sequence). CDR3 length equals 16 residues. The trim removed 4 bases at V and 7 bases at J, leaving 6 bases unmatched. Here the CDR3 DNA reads TGTGCCAGCAGCTCGCCGACTAGCGGGGGGGCGAATGAGCAGTTCTTC. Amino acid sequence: CASSSPTSGGANEQFF.